What follows are 2 T cell receptor beta chains derived from one specimen sequenced in a study of human T cells and chemical hapten exposure. Treatment defined: therapeutic diphenylcyclopropenone sensitization with weekly scalp DPC. The study used a library that attached unique molecular identifiers to individual cDNA molecules. TCRdb reprocessed the reads with MiXCR, giving one entry per CDR3 protein. The profile covers fewer than 550 distinct CDR3 sequences, with about 91% appearing a single time and more than 20% taken by the ten largest. The source material was whole blood, sampled before DPC sensitization or 2, 6, or about 24 weeks after (not recorded which). The receptors shown here come from an adult with alopecia areata. Some clones in this sample may be carry-over from other donors' samples. This table probably holds off-target reads from a library built for another chain.

The count of this clonotype is one. The chain is built from TRBV19 and TRBJ2-1; D unresolved. CDR3 length: 12 residues. Germline assignment: CDR1 LNHDA and CDR2 SQIVND (reference sequence). The V end was cut by 2 bases, the J end by 9 bases, with 8 bases between. CDR3 nucleotide sequence: TGTGCCAGTAGTATAACGCCACTTGAGCAGTTCTTC. Translated: CASSITPLEQFF.

This clonotype showed up just once. V and J are TRBV20-1 and TRBJ2-5, with a possible D match to TRBD1 (5 bases). V was trimmed by 6 bases and J by 2 bases, leaving 10 bases between them. The CDR3 spans 12 residues. CDR1 is DFQATT and CDR2 is SNEGSKA in the germline V gene (reference sequence). In nucleotides, the CDR3 is TGCAGTGCCCAGGGATTTCAAGAGACCCAGTACTTC. It specifies CSAQGFQETQYF.